The T cell receptor (beta chain) described here comes from a study of cytomegalovirus exposure and HLA in healthy donors. Deletions cut 3 bases from V and 6 bases from J, with 19 bases between. CDR3 size: 16 residues. Germline CDR1 reads MNHEY; CDR2 reads SMNVEV (reference sequence). PCR was performed using 60 Vbeta and 13 Jbeta primers. Here immunoSEQ multiplex PCR was the method, and the copy in TCRdb shows in-frame clones only, minus some. Of 150,000 to 200,000 clones in the sample, about 80% were seen once. V gene TRBV27 combines with J gene TRBJ2-3; perhaps TRBD1 as D (6 bases). The sequence derives from a young man in good health and CMV-seronegative. The sample taken for sequencing was PBMCs. CDR3 in DNA: TGTGCCAGCAGTTTCACCGGGACACCTGTAGTCGATACGCAGTATTTT. Translated: CASSFTGTPVVDTQYF.